These 18 T cell receptor beta chains were all obtained from the same sample, sequenced in a study of T cells in Graves' hyperthyroidism and ophthalmopathy. Amplified regions were TCR beta CDR3 sequences from RNA transcripts. Carried out on the TCR CDR3, a first-round RT-PCR used the HTBI primer set. TCRdb re-called the multiplex PCR reads with MiXCR, one entry per CDR3 protein. The sample yields some 490,000 distinct CDR3 sequences, roughly 23% seen once. The sample consisted of blood. All receptors derive from a woman aged 70 to 79 with Graves' ophthalmopathy.

This clonotype occurred a few times. The chain is built from TRBV5-1 and TRBJ1-1; D may be TRBD1 (6 bases). The CDR3 runs 14 residues. V was shortened by 5 bases and J by 5 bases, with 16 bases between the two germline ends. Germline CDR1 and CDR2: SGHRS and YFSETQ. The DNA of the CDR3 is TGCGCCAGCAGTCCACCAGGGGTTGGAACTGAAGCTTTCTTT. Translation gives CASSPPGVGTEAFF.

This clonotype was seen a handful of times. The rearrangement joins TRBV12-3 or TRBV12-4 to TRBJ2-7; D remains ambiguous. Trimming took off 6 bases at V and 9 bases at J, with 18 bases between the two ends. This CDR3 region has 13 residues. CDR3 sequence: CASSSPNGGGQYF. As DNA, the CDR3 is TGTGCCAGCAGCTCCCCCAATGGTGGTGGGCAGTACTTC.

V is TRBV4-3 and J is TRBJ2-3, with TRBD2 matching over 8 bases. V dropped 1 base and J dropped 2; count of bases not matched to a gene: 5. The CDR3 extends over 16 amino acids. CDR1 LGHNA and CDR2 YSLEER come from the germline V gene. The CDR3 DNA follows: TGCGCCAGCAGCCAAGTGGGGACTAGACTCACAGATACGCAGTATTTT. Its translation: CASSQVGTRLTDTQYF.

The genes are TRBV4-3 and TRBJ2-5, with 8 positions matching TRBD1. The CDR3 extends over 15 amino acids. Germline loops: CDR1 LGHNA, CDR2 YSLEER. With 7 bases clipped from V and 5 bases from J, the junction kept 12 bases outside the gene matches. CDR3 amino acids: CASNHGDRSGETQYF. DNA for the CDR3: TGCGCCAGCAACCATGGGGACAGGAGTGGTGAGACCCAGTACTTC.

In this sample, this clonotype turned up a few times. CDR3 sequence reads: CASSPSHRVHQPQHF. In DNA form, the CDR3 reads TGTGCCAGCAGTCCGTCCCACCGGGTTCATCAGCCCCAGCATTTT. The chain combines TRBV27 with TRBJ1-5; D gene unclear. Deletions cut 5 bases from V and 5 bases from J, with 16 bases between. The CDR3 loop spans 15 amino acids. Germline CDR1 MNHEY, CDR2 SMNVEV (reference sequence).

V and J are TRBV6-1 and TRBJ2-1; D not resolved. V was shortened by 6 bases and J by 9 bases, with 15 bases between the two germline ends. Germline V gives CDR1 MNHNS, CDR2 SASEGT. This CDR3 has 13 residues. The CDR3 nucleotides are TGTGCCAGCAGCCAGGCGCAGACGGGTGAGCAGTTCTTC. Translated: CASSQAQTGEQFF.

This sequence joins TRBV20-1 and TRBJ2-3; 8 bases match TRBD2. CDR1 is DFQATT, CDR2 SNEGSKA, per germline (reference sequence). The CDR3 extends over 13 amino acids. Unmatched junction bases numbered 2, after V lost 6 bases and J lost 0 bases. This CDR3 is CSAGLVSTDTQYF. The CDR3 DNA reads as TGCAGTGCGGGACTAGTAAGCACAGATACGCAGTATTTT.

This clonotype has just a few counts. The chain joins TRBV11-2 to TRBJ1-3, with 7 bases fitting TRBD1. The V gene's germline CDR1 is SGHAT and CDR2 FQNNGV. V gave up 3 bases and J gave up 4 bases; unmatched junction bases: 3. The CDR3 runs 14 residues. The CDR3 bases are TGTGCCAGCAGCTTCACAGGGGTAGGAAACACCATATATTTT. This sequence encodes CASSFTGVGNTIYF.

This clonotype was observed a few times. The CDR3 loop reads CASTGPQLIYGYTF. CDR3 DNA: TGTGCCAGCACCGGACCACAGTTAATCTATGGCTACACCTTC. The chain uses TRBV6-1 and TRBJ1-2; D not certain. The CDR3 is 14 amino acids. Germline CDR1 is MNHNS and CDR2 is SASEGT. Trimming took 7 bases from V and 4 from J, leaving 16 bases between them.

Only a few counts were recorded for this clonotype. V and J are TRBV6-5 and TRBJ2-5; D unresolved. The V end was cut by 0 bases, the J end by 5 bases, with 7 bases between. The CDR3 extends over 13 amino acids. Germline CDR1 MNHEY, CDR2 SVGAGI. CDR3 nucleotide sequence: TGTGCCAGCAGTTACTCGATGCGGGAGACCCAGTACTTC. Amino acids: CASSYSMRETQYF.

This clonotype was observed at least ten times. This chain joins TRBV12-3 or TRBV12-4 and TRBJ1-5, with TRBD1 as a possible D gene (6 bases). V was cut by 4 bases and J by 7 bases, with 14 bases left in between. CDR3 length: 14 residues. The CDR3: CASSSTGLRQPQHF. The CDR3 DNA follows: TGTGCCAGCAGTTCGACAGGTTTGAGACAGCCCCAGCATTTT.

The V call is TRBV30, the J call TRBJ2-2; D possibly corresponds to TRBD2 (6 bases). Looked up from germline, CDR1 is GTSNPN and CDR2 is SVGIG (reference sequence). Between the trimmed V and J ends, which lost 3 bases and 1 base, there was a span of 9 bases. CDR3 size: 14 residues. CDR3 DNA: TGTGCCTGGAGGGGGGGTGAGAACACCGGGGAGCTGTTTTTT. This codes for CAWRGGENTGELFF.

This chain uses TRBV30 with TRBJ1-5; no clear D. The ends were cut back, 2 bases at V and 3 bases at J, with 11 bases in the middle. CDR1 is GTSNPN, CDR2 SVGIG, per germline (reference sequence). The length of the CDR3 is 14 residues. The CDR3 DNA reads TGTGCCTGGAGTCCGAACAACTTCAATCAGCCCCAGCATTTT. Translation gives CAWSPNNFNQPQHF.

This clonotype was observed a few times. V gene TRBV5-1 combines with J gene TRBJ2-3; D assignment may be TRBD1 or TRBD2 (6 bases each). The V gene's germline CDR1 is SGHRS and CDR2 YFSETQ. The ends were cut back, 7 bases at V and 0 bases at J, with 12 bases in the middle. The CDR3 has 14 residues. Here the CDR3 DNA reads TGCGCCAGCTACGGGGGCGGCAGCACAGATACGCAGTATTTT. Encoded protein: CASYGGGSTDTQYF.

J is TRBJ1-2 and V is TRBV6-1; TRBD1 is a possible D gene (5 bases). With 6 bases removed from V and 2 bases from J, the gap between germline ends came to 16 bases. The CDR3 sequence is 15 residues long. Germline V gene sequence: CDR1 MNHNS, CDR2 SASEGT. CDR3 DNA: TGTGCCAGCAGAACAGTCATGGGGGGAAACTATGGCTACACCTTC. Translating gives CASRTVMGGNYGYTF.

This clonotype turned up a few times. This rearrangement joins TRBV28 to TRBJ1-2; D is possibly TRBD1 (5 bases). CDR3 length: 15 amino acids. The V gene's germline CDR1 is MDHEN and CDR2 SYDVKM. The V and J ends lost 2 bases and 5 bases respectively, with 15 bases between them. The CDR3 loop is CASSLLTGLEYGYTF. The CDR3 bases are TGTGCCAGCAGTTTACTCACAGGCCTAGAGTATGGCTACACCTTC.

The genes are TRBV27 and TRBJ2-3, with 7 bases matching TRBD1. Germline-derived CDR1 and CDR2 are MNHEY and SMNVEV (reference sequence). The CDR3 has 13 residues. V was clipped by 8 bases and J by 6 bases; unmatched bases: 8. CDR3 sequence: CASGTGAWDTQYF. The CDR3 region has the DNA TGTGCCAGCGGCACAGGGGCGTGGGATACGCAGTATTTT.

This rearrangement joins TRBV19 to TRBJ1-5; no reliable D call. The CDR3 is 16 residues long. CDR1 is LNHDA, CDR2 SQIVND, per germline (reference sequence). V lost 7 bases to trimming and J lost 2 bases, with 18 bases between them. Written as DNA, the CDR3 is TGTGCCAGTAACCCCAGACGAGGGTGGGGCAATCAGCCCCAGCATTTT. This codes for CASNPRRGWGNQPQHF.